This T cell receptor beta chain was captured in a study of blood T cell repertoires in COVID-19. For the study at large: PBMCs, B-cell-depleted T cells, or T cells were the source of the cDNA or gDNA that made up the material.

In this sample, this clone turned up once. The V end lost 4 bases, the J end lost 11 bases, and 21 bases lay between the germline ends. Germline V CDR1 and CDR2: MNHEY, SVGAGI. This CDR3 has 15 amino acids. Followed over time, Seattle patients had been enrolled while infection was active. In the original analysis: Amplified reference gene primers provided the basis for estimating nucleated cell counts. Profiling relied on immunoSEQ multiplex PCR, and the TCRdb table lists in-frame clones only, not all of them. V, J and clone size are those of that table, while D and trimming were read from the DNA. Among 400,000 or so clones, 89% were seen once, and the ten largest hold approximately 1.5%.

Sequencing was carried out using peripheral blood. The TCR was taken from a middle-aged woman with COVID-19, enrolled during active disease. The chain employs TRBV6-5 and TRBJ1-5, with D possibly TRBD1 on 5 matching bases. CDR3: CASSSAGTGGMAQHF. CDR3 bases: TGTGCCAGCAGTTCCGCCGGGACCGGGGGTATGGCCCAGCATTTT.